Listed below are T cell receptor beta chains from one sample, sequenced in a study of T cells in Graves' hyperthyroidism and ophthalmopathy. In TCRdb, the multiplex PCR reads were re-called with MiXCR into one record per CDR3 protein. The repertoire holds roughly 500,000 distinct CDR3 sequences, with 46% as singletons. The specimen sequenced was peripheral blood or thyroid tissue (not recorded which). The source is an adult woman with Graves' disease, either hyperthyroidism or ophthalmopathy (not recorded which). Each CDR3 is given with its conserved first and last residue. Fields, in order: V gene, D gene, CDR3 protein. D genes are given only for firm matches.

v_gene: TRBV30; d_gene: .; CDR3aa: CAWSGGEAQPQHF
v_gene: TRBV27; d_gene: .; CDR3aa: CAVGHQPQHF
v_gene: TRBV7-9; d_gene: .; CDR3aa: CASSFRQDGEKLFF
v_gene: TRBV25-1; d_gene: .; CDR3aa: CASSQDVWALQETQYF
v_gene: TRBV19; d_gene: .; CDR3aa: CASSLQGPNEAF
v_gene: TRBV6-6; d_gene: TRBD1; CDR3aa: CASRWTGGDYGYTF
v_gene: TRBV7-2; d_gene: .; CDR3aa: CASSPRGEGKPEAFF
v_gene: TRBV5-6; d_gene: .; CDR3aa: CASARGTGELFF
v_gene: TRBV9; d_gene: TRBD1; CDR3aa: CASSAHDRGRPGELFF
v_gene: TRBV30; d_gene: .; CDR3aa: CAWTYGSPLHF
v_gene: TRBV29-1; d_gene: TRBD1; CDR3aa: CSATGGGGGYTF
v_gene: TRBV20-1; d_gene: .; CDR3aa: CSASSQQGYSNQPQHF
v_gene: TRBV6-5; d_gene: TRBD1; CDR3aa: CASKRDRGPDEQYF
v_gene: TRBV11-2; d_gene: .; CDR3aa: CASSLSSPYEQYF
v_gene: TRBV7-2; d_gene: .; CDR3aa: CASSYHNGDIGVTEAFF
v_gene: TRBV29-1; d_gene: .; CDR3aa: CSVEVGRKETQYF
v_gene: TRBV10-3; d_gene: TRBD1; CDR3aa: CAIIGTEDSEKLFF
v_gene: TRBV7-8; d_gene: .; CDR3aa: CASSLASGKETQYF
v_gene: TRBV10-3; d_gene: .; CDR3aa: CAIAGVDQPQHF
v_gene: TRBV19; d_gene: TRBD2; CDR3aa: CASSQGTSGYQETQYF
v_gene: TRBV30; d_gene: .; CDR3aa: CAWAHPGGGNQPQHF
v_gene: TRBV6-1; d_gene: TRBD1; CDR3aa: CASSEPGEGAWTEAFF
v_gene: TRBV6-1; d_gene: .; CDR3aa: CASLTPGLNLREQYF
v_gene: TRBV19; d_gene: .; CDR3aa: CASSAFWDSRGQYEQYF
v_gene: TRBV7-3; d_gene: .; CDR3aa: CASSPLASAAQETQYF
v_gene: TRBV20-1; d_gene: .; CDR3aa: CSVWESADNSPLHF
v_gene: TRBV4-1; d_gene: .; CDR3aa: CASSQRDGGYGYTF
v_gene: TRBV5-1; d_gene: TRBD2; CDR3aa: CASSWLAGDLEQYF
v_gene: TRBV28; d_gene: .; CDR3aa: CASSWNRVRPGEQYF
v_gene: TRBV6-1; d_gene: .; CDR3aa: CASSSPGGYRNTIYF
v_gene: TRBV5-6; d_gene: .; CDR3aa: CASSLALQGETGELFF
v_gene: TRBV28; d_gene: .; CDR3aa: CASSPFNYEQYF
v_gene: TRBV28; d_gene: .; CDR3aa: CASSFSLGSGANVLTF
v_gene: TRBV12-5; d_gene: .; CDR3aa: CASGLSTSGYYGYTF
v_gene: TRBV14; d_gene: .; CDR3aa: CASAPGSDNSPLHF
v_gene: TRBV6-6; d_gene: .; CDR3aa: CASSAGQSYEQYF
v_gene: TRBV15; d_gene: .; CDR3aa: CATSRDALASREQYF
v_gene: TRBV13; d_gene: .; CDR3aa: CASSLGRVAPEQYF